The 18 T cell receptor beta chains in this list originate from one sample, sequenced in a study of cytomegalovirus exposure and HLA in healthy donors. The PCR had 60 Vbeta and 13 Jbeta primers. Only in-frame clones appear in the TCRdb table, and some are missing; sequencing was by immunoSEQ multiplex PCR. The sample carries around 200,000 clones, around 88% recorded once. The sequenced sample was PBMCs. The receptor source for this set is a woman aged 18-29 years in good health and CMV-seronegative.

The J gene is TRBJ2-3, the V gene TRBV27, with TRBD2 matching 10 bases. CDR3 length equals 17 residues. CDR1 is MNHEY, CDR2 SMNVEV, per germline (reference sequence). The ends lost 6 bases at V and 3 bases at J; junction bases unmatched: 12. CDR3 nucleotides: TGTGCCAGCAGAGGAGGTTCCACGGGACTAGCGACAGATACGCAGTATTTT. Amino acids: CASRGGSTGLATDTQYF.

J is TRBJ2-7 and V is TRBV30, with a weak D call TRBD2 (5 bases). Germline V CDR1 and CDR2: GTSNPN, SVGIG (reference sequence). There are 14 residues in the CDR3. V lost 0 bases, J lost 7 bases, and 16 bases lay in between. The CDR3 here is CAWSVGPLPGEQYF. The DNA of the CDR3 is TGTGCCTGGAGTGTCGGACCCTTGCCGGGGGAGCAGTACTTC.

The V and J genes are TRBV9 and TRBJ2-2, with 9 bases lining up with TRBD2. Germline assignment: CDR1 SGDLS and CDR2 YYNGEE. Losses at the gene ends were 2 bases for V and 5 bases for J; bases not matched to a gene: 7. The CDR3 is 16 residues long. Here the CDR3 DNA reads TGTGCCAGCAGCGTTGGAGCGGGAGGTAAAACCGGGGAGCTGTTTTTT. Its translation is CASSVGAGGKTGELFF.

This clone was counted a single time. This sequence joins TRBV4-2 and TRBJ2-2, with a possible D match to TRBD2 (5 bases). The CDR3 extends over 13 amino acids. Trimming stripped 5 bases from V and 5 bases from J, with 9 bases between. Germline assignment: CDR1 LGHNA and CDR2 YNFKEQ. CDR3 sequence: CASSATSTGELFF. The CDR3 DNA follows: TGTGCCAGCAGCGCCACTAGTACCGGGGAGCTGTTTTTT.

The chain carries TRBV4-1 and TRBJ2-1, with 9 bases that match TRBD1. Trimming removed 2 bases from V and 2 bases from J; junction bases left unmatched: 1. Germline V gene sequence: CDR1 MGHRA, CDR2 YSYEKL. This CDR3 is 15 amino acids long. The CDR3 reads CASSQTGGAYNEQFF. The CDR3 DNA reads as TGCGCCAGCAGCCAAACAGGGGGCGCCTACAATGAGCAGTTCTTC.

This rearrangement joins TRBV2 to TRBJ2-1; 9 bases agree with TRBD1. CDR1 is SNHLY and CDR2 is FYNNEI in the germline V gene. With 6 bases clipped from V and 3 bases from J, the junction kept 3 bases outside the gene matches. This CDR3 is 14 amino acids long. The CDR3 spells CASRRQGGYNEQFF. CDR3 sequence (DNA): TGTGCCAGCAGGAGACAGGGGGGCTACAATGAGCAGTTCTTC.

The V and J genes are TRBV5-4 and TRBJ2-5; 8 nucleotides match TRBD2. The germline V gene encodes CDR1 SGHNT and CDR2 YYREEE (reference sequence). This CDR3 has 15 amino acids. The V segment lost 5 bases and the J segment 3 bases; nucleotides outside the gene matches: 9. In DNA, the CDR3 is TGTGCCAGCAGTCCTGGCAGCGGGAGTGAAGAGACCCAGTACTTC. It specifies CASSPGSGSEETQYF.

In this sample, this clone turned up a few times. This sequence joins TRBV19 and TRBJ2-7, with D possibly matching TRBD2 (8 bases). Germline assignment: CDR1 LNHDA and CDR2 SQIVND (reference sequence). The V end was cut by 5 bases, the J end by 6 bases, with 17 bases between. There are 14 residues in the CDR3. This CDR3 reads CASSVQGTSIEQYF. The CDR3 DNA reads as TGTGCCAGTAGTGTACAGGGGACTAGTATCGAGCAGTACTTC.

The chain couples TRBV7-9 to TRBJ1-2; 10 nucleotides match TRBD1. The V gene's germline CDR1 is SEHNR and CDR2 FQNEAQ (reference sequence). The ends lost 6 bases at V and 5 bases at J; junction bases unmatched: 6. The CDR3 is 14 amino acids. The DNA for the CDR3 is TGTGCCAGCAGTGAGACAGGGGGCTTTTATGGCTACACCTTC. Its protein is CASSETGGFYGYTF.

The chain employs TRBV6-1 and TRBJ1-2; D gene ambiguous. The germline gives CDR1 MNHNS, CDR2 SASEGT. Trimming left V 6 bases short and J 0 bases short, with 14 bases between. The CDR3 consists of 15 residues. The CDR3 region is CASRGWEQANYGYTF. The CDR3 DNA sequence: TGTGCCAGCAGGGGATGGGAGCAAGCTAACTATGGCTACACCTTC.

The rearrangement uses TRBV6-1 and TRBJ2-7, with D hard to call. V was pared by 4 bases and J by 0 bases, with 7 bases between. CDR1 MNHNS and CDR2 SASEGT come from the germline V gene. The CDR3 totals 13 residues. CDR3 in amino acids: CASSVNYSYEQYF. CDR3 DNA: TGTGCCAGCAGTGTCAACTACTCCTACGAGCAGTACTTC.

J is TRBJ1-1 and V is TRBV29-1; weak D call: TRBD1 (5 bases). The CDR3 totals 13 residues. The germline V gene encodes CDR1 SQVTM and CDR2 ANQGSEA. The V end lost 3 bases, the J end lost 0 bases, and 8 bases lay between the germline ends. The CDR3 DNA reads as TGCAGCGTTGAGAGGACACTGAACACTGAAGCTTTCTTT. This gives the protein CSVERTLNTEAFF.

CDR3 DNA: TGCAGCTCTGGGGCTAGCGGGGGGCCTCAGGATGAGCAGTTCTTC. Its translation is CSSGASGGPQDEQFF. The chain combines TRBV29-1 with TRBJ2-1; 11 bases are a match to TRBD2. Germline V CDR1 and CDR2: SQVTM, ANQGSEA. The CDR3 is 15 amino acids. V lost 8 bases, J lost 8 bases, and 14 bases stayed unmatched.

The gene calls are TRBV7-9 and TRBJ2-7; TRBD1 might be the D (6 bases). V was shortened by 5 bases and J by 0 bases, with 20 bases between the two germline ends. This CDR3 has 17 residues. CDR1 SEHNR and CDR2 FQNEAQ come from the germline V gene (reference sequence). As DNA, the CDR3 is TGTGCCAGCAGCCGAACGCTCGGGGACACAAACTCCTACGAGCAGTACTTC. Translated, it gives CASSRTLGDTNSYEQYF.

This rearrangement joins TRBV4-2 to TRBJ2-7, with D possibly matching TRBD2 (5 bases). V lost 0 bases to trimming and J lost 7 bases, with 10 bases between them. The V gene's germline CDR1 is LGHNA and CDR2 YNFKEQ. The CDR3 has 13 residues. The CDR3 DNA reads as TGTGCCAGCAGCCAAGATTTAGCGCGGGAGCAGTACTTC. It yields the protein CASSQDLAREQYF.

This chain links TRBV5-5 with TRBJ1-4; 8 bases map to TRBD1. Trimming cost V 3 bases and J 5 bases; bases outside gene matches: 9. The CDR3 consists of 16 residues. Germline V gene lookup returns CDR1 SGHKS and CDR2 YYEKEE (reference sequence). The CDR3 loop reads CASSSTGVRQNEKLFF. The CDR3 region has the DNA TGTGCCAGCAGCTCGACAGGGGTACGACAAAATGAAAAACTGTTTTTT.

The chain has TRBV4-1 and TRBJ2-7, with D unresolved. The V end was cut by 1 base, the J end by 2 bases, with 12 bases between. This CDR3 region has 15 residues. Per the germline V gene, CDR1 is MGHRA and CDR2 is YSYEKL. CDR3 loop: CASSQGGMATYEQYF. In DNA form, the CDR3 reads TGCGCCAGCAGCCAAGGAGGCATGGCCACCTACGAGCAGTACTTC.

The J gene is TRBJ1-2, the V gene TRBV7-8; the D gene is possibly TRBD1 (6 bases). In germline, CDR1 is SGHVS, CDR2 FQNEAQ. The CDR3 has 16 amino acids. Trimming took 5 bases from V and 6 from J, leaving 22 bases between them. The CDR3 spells CASSPPDRQWGHGYTF. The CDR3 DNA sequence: TGTGCCAGCAGCCCCCCAGACCGACAGTGGGGGCATGGCTACACCTTC.